This TCR beta chain was obtained from a study of long-term antiretroviral therapy in people with HIV. Study-level background: The oldest samples precede the 2015 immediate-ART recommendation by about a decade. Study-level points and caveats: Controls exceeded HIV repertoires in CDR3 length range. Whichever time point was examined, clones expanded before ART dominated the repertoire.

This was the immunoSEQ v3.0 assay at survey level. The table came from immunoSEQ multiplex PCR; TCRdb's copy has only in-frame clones and leaves some out. The data hold around 25,000 clones, with around 88% observed a single time. This CDR3 spans 15 amino acids. Germline-derived CDR1 and CDR2 are SGHNT and YYREEE (reference sequence). V was shortened by 0 bases and J by 3 bases, with 13 bases between the two germline ends. With regard to this clone: Its specificity is unknown.

Each donor had at least one pre-ART and at least two post-ART PBMC samples. The sequence came from a man younger than 45 with HIV. The material was unsorted PBMCs, obtained less than 4.7 years after starting antiretroviral therapy. The J gene is TRBJ2-7, the V gene TRBV5-4; D not certain. The CDR3 sequence is CASSLDGSALYEQYF. Here the CDR3 DNA reads TGTGCCAGCAGCTTGGACGGCAGTGCTCTCTACGAGCAGTACTTC.